This record concerns one T cell receptor (beta chain) sequence. This specimen belongs to a study of blood T cell repertoires in COVID-19. Study summary: Samples representing acute and convalescent COVID-19 were sourced from the United States, Italy and Spain. The analysed material was cDNA or gDNA that came from T cells, B-cell-depleted T cells, or PBMCs.

As processed by the authors: The assay estimated nucleated cells by amplifying reference gene primers. Measured with immunoSEQ multiplex PCR; TCRdb has only the in-frame clones, and not every one. V, J and clone size are those of that table, while D and trimming were read from the DNA. The table shows 60,000 to 65,000 clones, with over 75% occurring only once. Trimming shortened V by 2 bases and J by 0 bases, and 11 bases separated the two germline ends. In germline, CDR1 is MNHNY, CDR2 SVGAGI (reference sequence). This CDR3 comprises 15 residues. The clonotype was recovered from a woman of 80 years or more with active COVID-19. Sample: peripheral blood. V usage is TRBV6-6 and J usage is TRBJ2-7; the D gene is possibly TRBD2 (6 bases). CDR3 sequence (DNA): TGTGCCAGCAGTTACGGGACCGGGAGCTCCTACGAGCAGTACTTC. Its protein is CASSYGTGSSYEQYF.